The rows below give T cell receptor beta chains drawn from one sample of a study of OX40 agonist ivuxolimab in advanced cancers. Produced via immunoSEQ multiplex PCR; TCRdb's table is partial and in-frame only. The table lists tens of thousands of clones, about 88% of them singletons. The material was CD4+ or CD8+ T cells sorted from blood, obtained in a trial of the OX40 agonist ivuxolimab. The receptors shown here come from an adult with an advanced solid tumor such as melanoma, head and neck, liver or kidney cancer. Each CDR3 is given with its conserved first and last residue. The D gene is left open where the match is weak. The size of a clone is reported for some rows only, either as once, few or many, or as a class for expanded clones.

d_call: TRBD2; j_call: TRBJ2-1; v_call: TRBV7-2; clone_size: -; cdr3_nt: TGTGCCAGCAGCTTAGGGGGTAGCGGGGACAATGAGCAGTTCTTC; cdr3_aa: CASSLGGSGDNEQFF
d_call: TRBD1; j_call: TRBJ2-5; v_call: TRBV11-1; clone_size: -; cdr3_nt: TGTGCCAGCAGCCCTAGGGACAGATTCCAAGAGACCCAGTACTTC; cdr3_aa: CASSPRDRFQETQYF
d_call: -; j_call: TRBJ1-1; v_call: TRBV7-2; clone_size: -; cdr3_nt: TGTGCCAGCAGCCCTTTTTCCGGACAAAGAACTGAAGCTTTCTTT; cdr3_aa: CASSPFSGQRTEAFF
d_call: -; j_call: TRBJ1-1; v_call: TRBV7-8; clone_size: -; cdr3_nt: TGTGCCAGCAGCACAAACCGGGGCATGGAAGCTTTCTTT; cdr3_aa: CASSTNRGMEAFF
d_call: -; j_call: TRBJ2-3; v_call: TRBV5-4; clone_size: -; cdr3_nt: TGTGCCAGCAGCGCAGAACAGTATGGGCAGTATTTT; cdr3_aa: CASSAEQYGQYF
d_call: -; j_call: TRBJ1-5; v_call: TRBV6-1; clone_size: -; cdr3_nt: TGTGCCAGCAGTGAAGGGGAGGCGGCTCAGCCCCAGCATTTT; cdr3_aa: CASSEGEAAQPQHF
d_call: -; j_call: TRBJ2-7; v_call: TRBV5-1; clone_size: -; cdr3_nt: TGCGCCAGCAGCTTGGCCACGACCGACTACGAGCAGTACTTC; cdr3_aa: CASSLATTDYEQYF
d_call: TRBD2; j_call: TRBJ2-1; v_call: TRBV25-1; clone_size: -; cdr3_nt: TGTGCCAGCAGTGAGGGACTAGCGGGAGGAAACGAGCAGTTCTTC; cdr3_aa: CASSEGLAGGNEQFF
d_call: TRBD1; j_call: TRBJ2-4; v_call: TRBV4-2; clone_size: -; cdr3_nt: TGTGCCAGCAGCCAATCCGGGACAGGGGCGAACATTCAGTACTTC; cdr3_aa: CASSQSGTGANIQYF
d_call: -; j_call: TRBJ1-5; v_call: TRBV27; clone_size: -; cdr3_nt: TGTGCCAGCAGTTTGACCGGGGCCAATCAGCCCCAGCATTTT; cdr3_aa: CASSLTGANQPQHF
d_call: -; j_call: TRBJ2-6; v_call: TRBV4-1; clone_size: -; cdr3_nt: TGCGCCAGCAGCCTCCGGATCTCTGGGGCCAACGTCCTGACTTTC; cdr3_aa: CASSLRISGANVLTF
d_call: -; j_call: TRBJ1-4; v_call: TRBV10-3; clone_size: -; cdr3_nt: TGTGCCATCAGTGATACTGGGACGGCTAATAATGAAAAACTGTTTTTT; cdr3_aa: CAISDTGTANNEKLFF
d_call: -; j_call: TRBJ1-5; v_call: TRBV19; clone_size: -; cdr3_nt: TGTGCCAGTAGTATCCTCGAGAGGGATCAGCCCCAGCATTTT; cdr3_aa: CASSILERDQPQHF
d_call: -; j_call: TRBJ1-5; v_call: TRBV28; clone_size: few; cdr3_nt: TGTGCCAGCAGTTTGGGGTTCCGGGACAAGAGTGGTCAGCCCCAGCATTTT; cdr3_aa: CASSLGFRDKSGQPQHF
d_call: -; j_call: TRBJ1-1; v_call: TRBV4-3; clone_size: -; cdr3_nt: TGCGCCAGCAGCCAAGAAGGTTCGAGGGCTTTCTTT; cdr3_aa: CASSQEGSRAFF
d_call: -; j_call: TRBJ1-5; v_call: TRBV5-3; clone_size: once; cdr3_nt: TGTGCCAGAAGCGGGGGGACACCTTCGGGCAATCAGCCCCAGCATTTT; cdr3_aa: CARSGGTPSGNQPQHF
d_call: -; j_call: TRBJ2-7; v_call: TRBV4-2; clone_size: -; cdr3_nt: TGTGCCAGCAGCCAAGAGACGGGACTGACGAGCTACGAGCAGTACTTC; cdr3_aa: CASSQETGLTSYEQYF
d_call: -; j_call: TRBJ2-7; v_call: TRBV28; clone_size: -; cdr3_nt: TGTGCCAGCAGTTTAGGTGGAACGGAATCCTACGAGCAGTACTTC; cdr3_aa: CASSLGGTESYEQYF
d_call: -; j_call: TRBJ1-3; v_call: TRBV6-5; clone_size: -; cdr3_nt: TGTGCCAGCAGTTATAAGGCCTCCTCTGGAAACACCATATATTTT; cdr3_aa: CASSYKASSGNTIYF
d_call: TRBD2; j_call: TRBJ2-1; v_call: TRBV25-1; clone_size: -; cdr3_nt: TGTGCCAGCACCCCCCTGGGGCTGACTAGCGGGAGCAATGAGCAGTTCTTC; cdr3_aa: CASTPLGLTSGSNEQFF
d_call: -; j_call: TRBJ1-1; v_call: TRBV4-3; clone_size: -; cdr3_nt: TGCGCCAGCAGCCACCAGGGCCTGAACACTGAAGCTTTCTTT; cdr3_aa: CASSHQGLNTEAFF
d_call: TRBD2; j_call: TRBJ2-2; v_call: TRBV19; clone_size: -; cdr3_nt: TGTGCCAGTAGCGCAGGACTAGCGGGGGATTTCGCGAACACCGGGGAGCTGTTTTTT; cdr3_aa: CASSAGLAGDFANTGELFF
d_call: -; j_call: TRBJ2-7; v_call: TRBV5-4; clone_size: once; cdr3_nt: TGTGCCAGCAGCTTATCCCTTACCGACAGCTACGAGCAGTACTTC; cdr3_aa: CASSLSLTDSYEQYF
d_call: -; j_call: TRBJ2-6; v_call: TRBV27; clone_size: -; cdr3_nt: TGTGCCAGCAGTTTATCGACCGGCGGGATCGCTGGGGCCAACGTCCTGACTTTC; cdr3_aa: CASSLSTGGIAGANVLTF
d_call: -; j_call: TRBJ2-5; v_call: TRBV5-4; clone_size: -; cdr3_nt: TGTGCCAGCAGCTTGGACGTGGAACGAGGAGAGACCCAGTACTTC; cdr3_aa: CASSLDVERGETQYF
d_call: -; j_call: TRBJ1-1; v_call: TRBV9; clone_size: -; cdr3_nt: TGTGCCAGCAGCGTCGGCAGGGATATAAGCACTGAAGCTTTCTTT; cdr3_aa: CASSVGRDISTEAFF
d_call: TRBD2; j_call: TRBJ2-5; v_call: TRBV4-1; clone_size: -; cdr3_nt: TGCGCCAGCAGCCGAACTAGCGGGAGGATACAAGAGACCCAGTACTTC; cdr3_aa: CASSRTSGRIQETQYF
d_call: -; j_call: TRBJ2-3; v_call: TRBV9; clone_size: -; cdr3_nt: TGTGCCAGCAGCGCCCGGCCCGAAGATACGCAGTATTTT; cdr3_aa: CASSARPEDTQYF
d_call: -; j_call: TRBJ1-4; v_call: TRBV5-4; clone_size: once; cdr3_nt: TGTGCCAGCAGCTTGGACCGAGCAACTAATGAAAAACTGTTTTTT; cdr3_aa: CASSLDRATNEKLFF
d_call: TRBD1; j_call: TRBJ1-1; v_call: TRBV5-1; clone_size: -; cdr3_nt: TGCGCCAGCTCCCCAGACAGGGGTAGCACTGAAGCTTTCTTT; cdr3_aa: CASSPDRGSTEAFF
d_call: TRBD2; j_call: TRBJ2-7; v_call: TRBV28; clone_size: -; cdr3_nt: TGTGCCAGCAGCCCCCCCTGGGGCGCGGGAGACTACGAGCAGTACTTC; cdr3_aa: CASSPPWGAGDYEQYF
d_call: -; j_call: TRBJ2-5; v_call: TRBV7-2; clone_size: -; cdr3_nt: TGTGCCAGCCGGGCCGGGACGGCCAGCGGGACCCAGTACTTC; cdr3_aa: CASRAGTASGTQYF
d_call: TRBD1; j_call: TRBJ1-1; v_call: TRBV7-2; clone_size: -; cdr3_nt: TGTGCCAGCAGCTTAGAAGGACAGGCGGGCACTGAAGCTTTCTTT; cdr3_aa: CASSLEGQAGTEAFF
d_call: -; j_call: TRBJ2-3; v_call: TRBV6-1; clone_size: -; cdr3_nt: TGTGCCAGCAGTGAATGGACTAGCACAGATACGCAGTATTTT; cdr3_aa: CASSEWTSTDTQYF
d_call: -; j_call: TRBJ2-3; v_call: TRBV7-9; clone_size: -; cdr3_nt: TGTGCCAGCAGCTTATACAGAACGAGGATCTGGGCAGATACGCAGTATTTT; cdr3_aa: CASSLYRTRIWADTQYF
d_call: -; j_call: TRBJ2-1; v_call: TRBV5-6; clone_size: once; cdr3_nt: TGTGCCAGCAGCTTGCCGGATTCGCCCGCATCCTACAATGAGCAGTTCTTC; cdr3_aa: CASSLPDSPASYNEQFF
d_call: -; j_call: TRBJ2-3; v_call: TRBV6-5; clone_size: once; cdr3_nt: TGTGCCAGCACCTGGACAGGCACAGATACGCAGTATTTT; cdr3_aa: CASTWTGTDTQYF
d_call: TRBD1; j_call: TRBJ2-2; v_call: TRBV25-1; clone_size: -; cdr3_nt: TGTGCCAGCAGTGACCCGAGACAGGGGATTAACGGGGAGCTGTTTTTT; cdr3_aa: CASSDPRQGINGELFF
d_call: TRBD1; j_call: TRBJ2-2; v_call: TRBV29-1; clone_size: -; cdr3_nt: TGCAGCGTTGACCAGGGGGCCGCCGGGGAGCTGTTTTTT; cdr3_aa: CSVDQGAAGELFF
d_call: -; j_call: TRBJ1-4; v_call: TRBV30; clone_size: -; cdr3_nt: -; cdr3_aa: CAWSVWGRGISVFF
d_call: TRBD2; j_call: TRBJ2-1; v_call: TRBV5-1; clone_size: once; cdr3_nt: TGCGCCAGCAGCTTGACTAGCGGGATCAATGAGCAGTTCTTC; cdr3_aa: CASSLTSGINEQFF
d_call: TRBD2; j_call: TRBJ2-5; v_call: TRBV28; clone_size: -; cdr3_nt: TGTGCCAGCAGTTTAGGCGGGAGGGTCGGAGAGACCCAGTACTTC; cdr3_aa: CASSLGGRVGETQYF